Listed below are T cell receptor beta chains from one sample, sequenced in a study of Ad26.COV2.S vaccination and SARS-CoV-2 variants. The repertoire was sequenced with immunoSEQ multiplex PCR; TCRdb's copy has only in-frame clones and lacks some. The profile shows about 410,000 clones, 92% of them singletons. Sequenced material: peripheral blood, taken in a trial of Ad26.COV2.S vaccine versus placebo. These receptors were collected from a person aged 18-60 years who received the Ad26.COV2.S COVID-19 vaccine or a placebo. Both conserved end residues are part of each CDR3. D genes are given only for firm matches. Not all rows give a size; the values are once, few, many and, for expanded clones, a class.

>15|.|TRBV27|.|TRBJ2-4
TGTGCCAGCAGTTCGGGAGTGGATTACAAAAACATTCAGTACTTC
CASSSGVDYKNIQYF
>15|.|TRBV5-1|.|TRBJ1-6
TGCGCCAGCAGCCCGGTAGAGGGGAGTAATTCACCCCTCCACTTT
CASSPVEGSNSPLHF
>16|.|TRBV7-8|TRBD1|TRBJ2-5
TGTGCCAGCAGCTTAAAGCGAGCAGGGGGCTGGGAGACCCAGTACTTC
CASSLKRAGGWETQYF
>13|.|TRBV18|.|TRBJ2-7
TGTGCCAGCTCACAAACAACAGCGATCGAGCAGTACTTC
CASSQTTAIEQYF
>18|.|TRBV10-2|TRBD2|TRBJ2-2
TGCGCCAGCAGAGATACTAGCGGGGGGCATCGAGCCACCGGGGAGCTGTTTTTT
CASRDTSGGHRATGELFF
>14|.|TRBV2|.|TRBJ1-2
TGTGCCAGCAGTGACTCAGGGGATATCTATGGCTACACCTTC
CASSDSGDIYGYTF
>14|.|TRBV10-3|.|TRBJ2-5
TGTGCCATCGCCCCCCGCAGCGGGCAAGAGACCCAGTACTTC
CAIAPRSGQETQYF
>13|once|TRBV18|.|TRBJ2-7
TGTGCCAGCTCACCACCGAGCTCCTACGAGCAGTACTTC
CASSPPSSYEQYF
>18|.|TRBV4-3|TRBD1|TRBJ2-7
TGCGCCAGCAGCCAAGAAAGGGCCGGGACAGGACGTTCCTACGAGCAGTACTTC
CASSQERAGTGRSYEQYF
>17|.|TRBV5-6|.|TRBJ2-3
TGTGCCAGCAGCGCCGGGGGCCTCCTAACTACGGGGGATACGCAGTATTTT
CASSAGGLLTTGDTQYF
>16|.|TRBV28|.|TRBJ2-1
TGTGCCAGCAGTTTATCGCGACAGGTTCTCTACAATGAGCAGTTCTTC
CASSLSRQVLYNEQFF
>12|.|TRBV7-8|.|TRBJ2-3
TGTGCCAGCAGCTTAGCGTGGGATACGCAGTATTTT
CASSLAWDTQYF
>13|.|TRBV5-1|.|TRBJ2-7
TGCGCCAGCAGCCCGGACGGCGACTACGAGCAGTACTTC
CASSPDGDYEQYF
>12|.|TRBV6-4|.|TRBJ2-3
TGTGCCAGCAGGGACCAGTTCGGTACGCAGTATTTT
CASRDQFGTQYF
>15|.|TRBV7-2|TRBD2|TRBJ2-7
TGTGCCAGCAGCTGGACTAGCGGGGGGGCCTACGAGCAGTACTTC
CASSWTSGGAYEQYF
>14|.|TRBV11-2|.|TRBJ2-7
TGTGCCAGCAGCTTAGGTTCGGACTTCTACGAGCAGTACTTC
CASSLGSDFYEQYF
>21|few|TRBV15|TRBD2|TRBJ2-2
TGTGCCACCAGCAGAGAGAGGGGACTAGCGGGGGGCCTAATGAACACCGGGGAGCTGTTTTTT
CATSRERGLAGGLMNTGELFF
>18|.|TRBV6-2/TRBV6-3|.|TRBJ1-2
TGTGCCAGCAGTTACGGGCACACGGCCCCTTCGCTTTACGGTGGCTACACCTTC
CASSYGHTAPSLYGGYTF
>14|once|TRBV4-3|TRBD1|TRBJ1-1
TGCGCCAGCAGCCAACTACTCCGGACAGGGGTAGCTTTCTTT
CASSQLLRTGVAFF
>13|once|TRBV4-3|.|TRBJ1-5
TGCGCCAGCAGCCAAGAAAGCTATCAGCCCCAGCATTTT
CASSQESYQPQHF
>13|few|TRBV12-3/TRBV12-4|.|TRBJ2-3
TGTGCCACCTATCGGGGGCAATTAGATACGCAGTATTTT
CATYRGQLDTQYF
>13|.|TRBV18|TRBD1|TRBJ1-4
TGTGCCAGCTCACCGGGACAGAATGAAAAACTGTTTTTT
CASSPGQNEKLFF
>15|.|TRBV9|TRBD1|TRBJ1-1
TGTGCCAGCAGCGGGGGAACAGGGGCATTCACTGAAGCTTTCTTT
CASSGGTGAFTEAFF
>14|.|TRBV4-1|.|TRBJ1-5
TGCGCCAGCAGCCACGACAGGCGCAATCAGCCCCAGCATTTT
CASSHDRRNQPQHF
>13|.|TRBV2|.|TRBJ1-1
TGTGCCAGCAGTGAAGCGCAGAACACTGAAGCTTTCTTT
CASSEAQNTEAFF
>15|.|TRBV5-4|TRBD2|TRBJ2-1
TGTGCCAGCAGGTCTACCGGGACTAGGAATAATGAGCAGTTCTTC
CASRSTGTRNNEQFF
>15|.|TRBV5-4|.|TRBJ1-1
TGTGCCAGCAGTCCCTTAACCACGGGGGGCACTGAAGCTTTCTTT
CASSPLTTGGTEAFF
>14|.|TRBV20-1|.|TRBJ2-3
TGCAGTGCTAGTATCGGCCAGGCAACAGATACGCAGTATTTT
CSASIGQATDTQYF
>17|once|TRBV30|TRBD1|TRBJ1-5
TGTGCCTGGAGCTTAGGCAGGGGGCTTGTTACGAATCAGCCCCAGCATTTT
CAWSLGRGLVTNQPQHF
>15|.|TRBV4-2|.|TRBJ1-1
TGTGCCAGCAGCCCACGGATACAGGGGAACACTGAAGCTTTCTTT
CASSPRIQGNTEAFF
>17|.|TRBV29-1|.|TRBJ1-3
TGCAGCGTTGAAGAAGTGACGGACATCCATGCCGGAAACACCATATATTTT
CSVEEVTDIHAGNTIYF
>13|.|TRBV6-5|.|TRBJ1-1
TGTGCCAGCAGTTACTCCGAGAACACTGAAGCTTTCTTT
CASSYSENTEAFF
>15|once|TRBV7-2|TRBD1|TRBJ2-7
TGTGCCAGCAGCACTAGTCCTGGGACAGCGCTCGAGCAGTACTTC
CASSTSPGTALEQYF
>15|.|TRBV6-5|.|TRBJ2-1
TGTGCCAGCAGATCAGGAGGGACAGACTACAATGAGCAGTTCTTC
CASRSGGTDYNEQFF
>16|once|TRBV7-2|TRBD2|TRBJ2-7
TGTGCCAGCAGCTTAGAGTTCCAGCGGGGGGGGTACGAGCAGTACTTC
CASSLEFQRGGYEQYF